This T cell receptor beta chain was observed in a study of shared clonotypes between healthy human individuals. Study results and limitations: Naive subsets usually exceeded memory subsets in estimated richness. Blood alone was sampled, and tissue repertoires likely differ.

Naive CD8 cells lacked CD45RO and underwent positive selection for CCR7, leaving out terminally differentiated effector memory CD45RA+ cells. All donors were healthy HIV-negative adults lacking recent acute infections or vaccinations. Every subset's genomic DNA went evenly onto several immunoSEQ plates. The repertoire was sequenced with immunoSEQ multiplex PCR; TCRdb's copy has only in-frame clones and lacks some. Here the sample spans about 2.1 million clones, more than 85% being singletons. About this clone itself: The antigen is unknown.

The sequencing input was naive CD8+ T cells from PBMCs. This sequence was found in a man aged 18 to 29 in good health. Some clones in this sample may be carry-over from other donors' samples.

In DNA, the CDR3 is TGTGCCATCCGCCAGCCCAGGGGTAGAGATACGCAGTATTTT. Protein: CAIRQPRGRDTQYF. This rearrangement joins TRBV28 to TRBJ2-3, with D tentatively TRBD1 (6 bases). This CDR3 has 14 residues. Trimming shortened V by 10 bases and J by 5 bases, and 19 bases separated the two germline ends. The germline V gene has CDR1 MDHEN and CDR2 SYDVKM. Variable domain in full (rest from reference TRBV28 and TRBJ2-3): DVKVTQSSRYLVKRTGEKVFLECVQDMDHENMFWYRQDPGLGLRLIYFSYDVKMKEKGDIPEGYSVSREKKERFSLILESASTNQTSMYLCAIRQPRGRDTQYFGPGTRLTVL.